These 22 T cell receptor beta chains share one sample of origin, sequenced in a study of siplizumab effects on memory and regulatory T cells. Assay used: immunoSEQ multiplex PCR; TCRdb lists only in-frame clones, some missing. This table holds some 100,000 clones, 90% to 95% found once. The sample comprised Tregs sorted from blood. These receptors were obtained from a human donor in good health.

There are a few counts of this clone. The chain recombines TRBV5-8 with TRBJ2-1; 8 bases map to TRBD2. The germline V gene encodes CDR1 SGHTS and CDR2 YDEGEE. After removal of 5 bases from V and 6 bases from J, the junction contained 13 bases not matched to a gene. The CDR3 is made up of 16 amino acids. In DNA, the CDR3 is TGTGCCAGCAGGGATCCGGGACTAGGATCGGGCAATGAGCAGTTCTTC. Translation gives CASRDPGLGSGNEQFF.

This CDR3 reads CASSFSLNEKLFF. The CDR3 DNA follows: TGTGCCAGCAGCTTCAGCTTGAATGAAAAACTGTTTTTT. This chain joins TRBV11-1 and TRBJ1-4; D call uncertain. This CDR3 spans 13 amino acids. The germline V gene has CDR1 SGHAT and CDR2 FQDESV (reference sequence). V gave up 3 bases and J gave up 5 bases, with 7 bases separating them. The variable domain in full, completed from reference TRBV11-1 and TRBJ1-4, reads EAEVAQSPRYKITEKSQAVAFWCDPISGHATLYWYRQILGQGPELLVQFQDESVVDDSQLPKDRFSAERLKGVDSTLKIQPAELGDSAMYLCASSFSLNEKLFFGSGTQLSVL.

This rearrangement joins TRBV9 to TRBJ2-5; 11 nucleotides agree with TRBD2. Trimming at V came to 3 bases and at J to 4 bases, leaving 5 bases not matched to a gene. Germline V CDR1 and CDR2: SGDLS, YYNGEE. The CDR3 extends over 15 amino acids. For the CDR3, the DNA is TGTGCCAGCAGCGCCCTTGGACTAGCGGGAGAGACCCAGTACTTC. This translates into CASSALGLAGETQYF.

This chain uses TRBV5-1 with TRBJ2-1, with D tentatively TRBD1 (5 bases). Germline CDR1 and CDR2: SGHRS and YFSETQ. Trimming removed 3 bases at V and 8 bases at J, with 15 bases between. This CDR3 is 14 amino acids long. The CDR3: CASSSWVTGDEQFF. DNA of the CDR3: TGCGCCAGCAGCTCATGGGTCACAGGCGATGAGCAGTTCTTC. The whole variable domain, remainder taken from reference TRBV5-1 and TRBJ2-1, is KAGVTQTPRYLIKTRGQQVTLSCSPISGHRSVSWYQQTPGQGLQFLFEYFSETQRNKGNFPGRFSGRQFSNSRSEMNVSTLELGDSALYLCASSSWVTGDEQFFGPGTRLTVL.

V and J are TRBV19 and TRBJ1-2, with 7 bases aligning to TRBD1. Losses at the gene ends were 5 bases for V and 8 bases for J; bases not matched to a gene: 14. The CDR3 totals 15 residues. The germline CDR1 and CDR2 sequences are LNHDA and SQIVND (reference sequence). The CDR3 region is CASSPLDRLTWGYTF. CDR3 bases: TGTGCCAGTAGTCCTTTGGACAGGCTGACCTGGGGCTACACCTTC.

The J gene is TRBJ2-3, the V gene TRBV10-3; 10 bases are shared with TRBD2. The CDR3 covers 15 residues. CDR1 and CDR2 (germline): ENHRY, SYGVKD. The ends lost 10 bases at V and 6 bases at J; junction bases unmatched: 13. CDR3 bases: TGTGCCACCCGGGCTAGCGGGAGTATTGGGGATACGCAGTATTTT. It yields the protein CATRASGSIGDTQYF.

The V call is TRBV5-4, the J call TRBJ1-5; 7 nucleotides agree with TRBD1. This CDR3 is built from 13 residues. The J segment lost 6 bases and the V segment lost 4 bases, leaving 4 bases of the junction unmatched. Germline V gene sequence: CDR1 SGHNT, CDR2 YYREEE (reference sequence). CDR3 sequence: CASSLQGFQPQHF. CDR3 sequence (DNA): TGTGCCAGCAGCCTACAGGGGTTTCAGCCCCAGCATTTT.

The rearrangement joins TRBV11-3 to TRBJ1-1; maybe TRBD1 (5 bases). Germline lookup yields CDR1 SGHNT and CDR2 YENEEA. This CDR3 spans 14 amino acids. The ends were cut back, 5 bases at V and 1 base at J, with 11 bases in the middle. Written as DNA, the CDR3 is TGTGCCAGCAGCCCCGGACAATCGAACACTGAAGCTTTCTTT. Protein: CASSPGQSNTEAFF.

The gene calls are TRBV30 and TRBJ1-2, with D possibly being TRBD1 (6 bases). Germline CDR1 is GTSNPN and CDR2 is SVGIG (reference sequence). Trimming took off 0 bases at V and 8 bases at J, with 22 bases between the two ends. The CDR3 is 16 amino acids. As DNA, the CDR3 is TGTGCCTGGAGTGTACGGAAGATAGGGACAATTAGGGGCTACACCTTC. Amino acids: CAWSVRKIGTIRGYTF.

The rearrangement uses TRBV19 and TRBJ2-1; no reliable D call. With 3 bases removed from V and 1 base from J, the gap between germline ends came to 10 bases. From germline, CDR1 is LNHDA and CDR2 SQIVND (reference sequence). The CDR3 has 15 residues. The CDR3 reads CASSIMVGSYNEQFF. The CDR3 DNA follows: TGTGCCAGTAGTATCATGGTGGGTTCCTACAATGAGCAGTTCTTC.

The V call is TRBV7-9, the J call TRBJ1-1; D is possibly TRBD1 (6 bases). With 5 bases removed from V and 4 bases from J, the gap between germline ends came to 14 bases. The CDR3 consists of 14 residues. The germline gives CDR1 SEHNR, CDR2 FQNEAQ (reference sequence). DNA for the CDR3: TGTGCCAGCAGCCGCCTTGGAGGGGGCACTGAAGCTTTCTTT. It yields the protein CASSRLGGGTEAFF.

The chain has TRBV6-4 and TRBJ2-5; weak D call: TRBD1 (6 bases). This CDR3 spans 14 amino acids. V lost 7 bases, J lost 3 bases, and 15 bases lay in between. Germline CDR1 reads MRHNA; CDR2 reads SNTAGT. CDR3 in amino acids: CASISEQGKETQYF. The CDR3 region has the DNA TGTGCCAGCATTTCTGAACAGGGTAAAGAGACCCAGTACTTC.

This clone was seen more than once but under ten times. V usage is TRBV27 and J usage is TRBJ2-2, with D perhaps being TRBD1 or TRBD2 (5 bases each). The CDR3 sequence is 15 residues long. Between the trimmed V and J ends, which lost 3 bases and 8 bases, there was a span of 16 bases. Germline loops: CDR1 MNHEY, CDR2 SMNVEV (reference sequence). The CDR3 reads CASSLSGAPVGELFF. Written as DNA, the CDR3 is TGTGCCAGCAGTTTGTCCGGGGCCCCCGTTGGGGAGCTGTTTTTT.

This chain connects TRBV27 to TRBJ2-1; 11 positions match TRBD2. Germline V lookup: CDR1 MNHEY, CDR2 SMNVEV (reference sequence). The CDR3 runs 16 residues. After removal of 2 bases from V and 9 bases from J, the junction contained 9 bases not matched to a gene. The CDR3 loop reads CASSLEAASGRSEQFF. CDR3 nucleotides: TGTGCCAGCAGTTTAGAAGCGGCTAGCGGGAGGAGTGAGCAGTTCTTC.

V is TRBV6-4 and J is TRBJ2-2; 7 bases are shared with TRBD2. The CDR3 totals 23 residues. V shed 2 bases, J shed 0 bases, and the junction held 24 bases outside the gene matches. Germline CDR1 MRHNA, CDR2 SNTAGT. In DNA, the CDR3 is TGTGCCAGCAGTGACCCGACGACACCTGGGAGGGAGGAACCAACTACGAACACCGGGGAGCTGTTTTTT. This codes for CASSDPTTPGREEPTTNTGELFF.

The genes are TRBV5-1 and TRBJ2-1; 9 positions agree with TRBD1. This CDR3 contains 15 residues. CDR1 and CDR2 (germline): SGHRS, YFSETQ. Unmatched junction bases numbered 5, after V lost 4 bases and J lost 3 bases. Written as DNA, the CDR3 is TGCGCCAGCAGCGACGGACAGGGGAACTACAATGAGCAGTTCTTC. Protein sequence: CASSDGQGNYNEQFF.

This chain uses TRBV27 with TRBJ1-5; D gene unclear. Trimming shortened V by 2 bases and J by 5 bases, and 10 bases separated the two germline ends. The CDR3 consists of 14 residues. Germline CDR1 and CDR2: MNHEY and SMNVEV (reference sequence). CDR3 sequence reads: CASSLEEGHQPQHF. CDR3 nucleotide sequence: TGTGCCAGCAGTTTAGAGGAAGGGCATCAGCCCCAGCATTTT.

The chain uses TRBV13 and TRBJ2-1; a weak D match, TRBD2 (5 bases). Trimming took off 2 bases at V and 0 bases at J, with 8 bases between the two ends. The CDR3 has 15 residues. From germline, CDR1 is PRHDT and CDR2 FYEKMQ (reference sequence). The CDR3, as DNA: TGTGCCAGCAGCTTAACTAGAAGCTCCTACAATGAGCAGTTCTTC. This gives the protein CASSLTRSSYNEQFF.

With regard to this clone: The junction differs from germline at one of its ends, possibly a read error. V and J are TRBV10-1 and TRBJ2-7; D is perhaps TRBD1 (6 bases). This CDR3 region has 14 residues. CDR1 WNHNN and CDR2 SYGVQD come from the germline V gene (reference sequence). In nucleotides, the CDR3 is TGCGCCAGCAGTGACCAGGGGTTCTCCTCCGAGCAGTACTTC. It translates to CASSDQGFSSEQYF.

The J gene is TRBJ2-7, the V gene TRBV19, with 7 bases lining up with TRBD2. The CDR3 is made up of 14 amino acids. Trimming removed 7 bases from V and 2 bases from J; junction bases left unmatched: 8. Per germline, CDR1 LNHDA and CDR2 SQIVND (reference sequence). The CDR3 region has the DNA TGTGCCAGTACAGACCGGGAGGAGGCCTACGAGCAGTACTTC. Translated: CASTDREEAYEQYF.

The chain couples TRBV6-1 to TRBJ2-1, with a weak D call TRBD2 (6 bases). In germline, CDR1 is MNHNS, CDR2 SASEGT. The length of the CDR3 is 15 residues. The ends were cut back, 7 bases at V and 2 bases at J, with 15 bases in the middle. CDR3 amino acids: CASKKPLAPYNEQFF. DNA for the CDR3: TGTGCCAGCAAAAAGCCACTAGCTCCCTACAATGAGCAGTTCTTC.

J is TRBJ2-1 and V is TRBV11-2; D is tentatively TRBD1 or TRBD2 (6 bases each). The CDR3 extends over 18 amino acids. In germline, CDR1 is SGHAT, CDR2 FQNNGV. Deletions cut 3 bases from V and 4 bases from J, with 22 bases between. CDR3 amino acids: CASSFNGGGGARYNEQFF. CDR3 bases: TGTGCCAGCAGCTTTAATGGAGGGGGTGGAGCGCGGTACAATGAGCAGTTCTTC.